These 31 T cell receptor beta chains originate from one sample sequenced in a study of CD8 T cells in Susac syndrome. RNA in amounts of about 0.5 to 1 ug was reverse transcribed with random hexamers. One entry per CDR3 protein results from TCRdb running MiXCR on the immunoSEQ multiplex PCR reads. Here the sample spans about 130,000 distinct CDR3 sequences, around 91% being singletons. Sequencing input: CD8+ T cells from PBMCs. Every receptor here comes from a human donor with multiple sclerosis.

This clonotype was observed once. V is TRBV28 and J is TRBJ1-3; TRBD1 agrees at 7 bases. With V trimmed by 6 bases and J by 0 bases, 8 bases remained unmatched. Germline V gene sequence: CDR1 MDHEN, CDR2 SYDVKM. There are 16 residues in the CDR3. Here the CDR3 reads CASRPTTGHSGNTIYF. The DNA of the CDR3 is TGTGCCAGCAGACCCACGACAGGGCACTCTGGAAACACCATATATTTT.

The chain carries TRBV28 and TRBJ2-7, with unresolved D. CDR1 MDHEN and CDR2 SYDVKM come from the germline V gene. CDR3 length: 14 residues. The V gene lost 5 bases and the J gene lost 5 bases, with 16 bases spanning the gap. The CDR3: CASSLRPPVDEQYF. CDR3 DNA: TGTGCCAGCAGTCTACGGCCCCCGGTGGACGAGCAGTACTTC.

V is TRBV27 and J is TRBJ2-7, with a weak D call TRBD2 (5 bases). Germline V lookup: CDR1 MNHEY, CDR2 SMNVEV (reference sequence). The germline V and J ends were trimmed by 0 bases and 3 bases, with 9 bases remaining between them. The CDR3 has 14 amino acids. In DNA, the CDR3 is TGTGCCAGCAGTTTATCGACGGGGTTCTACGAGCAGTACTTC. It translates to CASSLSTGFYEQYF.

The genes are TRBV11-2 and TRBJ1-2, with 8 bases that match TRBD1. Germline loops: CDR1 SGHAT, CDR2 FQNNGV. J lost 7 bases, V lost 5 bases, and 6 bases had no gene match. CDR3 size: 13 residues. In DNA form, the CDR3 reads TGTGCCAGCAGCGATCAGGGGGCAGCTGGCTACACCTTC. Translated: CASSDQGAAGYTF. The entire variable domain, with the rest obtained from reference TRBV11-2 and TRBJ1-2, is as follows: EAGVAQSPRYKIIEKRQSVAFWCNPISGHATLYWYQQILGQGPKLLIQFQNNGVVDDSQLPKDRFSAERLKGVDSTLKIQPAKLEDSAVYLCASSDQGAAGYTFGSGTRLTVV.

This clonotype was observed a single time. The rearrangement joins TRBV7-9 to TRBJ2-3; no clear D gene. The CDR3 has 12 amino acids. Germline V CDR1 and CDR2: SEHNR, FQNEAQ (reference sequence). Trimming removed 4 bases from V and 6 bases from J, with 8 bases in between. The CDR3 DNA reads TGTGCCAGCAGCTCTCCTCCCGATACGCAGTATTTT. This sequence encodes CASSSPPDTQYF.

V and J are TRBV28 and TRBJ1-1; D not resolved. CDR3 length equals 16 residues. The germline V and J ends were trimmed by 5 bases and 2 bases, with 18 bases remaining between them. CDR1 is MDHEN, CDR2 SYDVKM, per germline. For the CDR3, the DNA is TGTGCCAGCAGTACAACCGGGTTGTGGAGAAACACTGAAGCTTTCTTT. This sequence encodes CASSTTGLWRNTEAFF.

The chain carries TRBV29-1 and TRBJ1-1, with TRBD1 matching over 7 bases. Germline CDR1 and CDR2: SQVTM and ANQGSEA. J was trimmed by 11 bases and V by 7 bases; bases with no gene match: 10. The CDR3 has 11 amino acids. The CDR3 region is CSARDSGDAFF. CDR3 DNA: TGCAGCGCCCGGGACAGCGGGGATGCTTTCTTT.

The chain links TRBV30 to TRBJ1-2; TRBD1 might be the D (6 bases). CDR1 GTSNPN and CDR2 SVGIG come from the germline V gene (reference sequence). V dropped 1 base and J dropped 2 bases, with 11 bases sitting between them. The CDR3 length is 14 residues. In DNA form, the CDR3 reads TGTGCCTGGAGTGCGGGGGGGCGCAACTATGGCTACACCTTC. Residues: CAWSAGGRNYGYTF.

J is TRBJ1-1 and V is TRBV4-3; tentative D call: TRBD1 (5 bases). The V end lost 5 bases, the J end lost 1 base, and 11 bases lay between the germline ends. This CDR3 is 14 amino acids long. The germline gives CDR1 LGHNA, CDR2 YSLEER. This chain's CDR3 is CASSGWGRNTEAFF. The CDR3 region has the DNA TGCGCCAGCAGCGGGTGGGGGAGGAACACTGAAGCTTTCTTT.

The chain combines TRBV5-8 with TRBJ2-2; TRBD2 aligns across 14 bases. Trimming removed 4 bases from V and 4 bases from J; junction bases left unmatched: 9. Germline CDR1 and CDR2: SGHTS and YDEGEE. The CDR3 sequence is 18 residues long. The CDR3 DNA reads TGTGCCAGCAGCCCGGGACTAGCGGGAGATCGTGGCACCGGGGAGCTGTTTTTT. As protein: CASSPGLAGDRGTGELFF.

V gene TRBV7-9 combines with J gene TRBJ1-1; D not certain. Trimming removed 1 base at V and 6 bases at J, with 15 bases between. Germline CDR1 and CDR2: SEHNR and FQNEAQ (reference sequence). The CDR3 runs 15 residues. This CDR3 is CASSLVIPSGAEAFF. In nucleotides, the CDR3 is TGTGCCAGCAGCTTAGTTATCCCTAGTGGGGCTGAAGCTTTCTTT.

The chain has TRBV29-1 and TRBJ1-1; possibly TRBD1 for D (5 bases). The V gene lost 1 base and the J gene lost 11 bases, with 14 bases spanning the gap. Per germline, CDR1 SQVTM and CDR2 ANQGSEA. This CDR3 is 12 amino acids long. The CDR3 DNA reads TGCAGCGTTGAAGGGGTCTCAGGGTCTGCTTTCTTT. Translated: CSVEGVSGSAFF. The variable domain in full, with the rest retrieved from reference TRBV29-1 and TRBJ1-1, is SAVISQKPSRDICQRGTSLTIQCQVDSQVTMMFWYRQQPGQSLTLIATANQGSEATYESGFVIDKFPISRPNLTFSTLTVSNMSPEDSSIYLCSVEGVSGSAFFGQGTRLTVV.

J is TRBJ2-3 and V is TRBV3-1; D unresolved. V shed 1 base and J shed 0 bases, with 8 bases lying between them. This CDR3 comprises 15 residues. Germline V CDR1 and CDR2: LGHDT, YNNKEL (reference sequence). This CDR3 reads CASSQGQISTDTQYF. CDR3 nucleotide sequence: TGTGCCAGCAGCCAAGGACAAATTAGCACAGATACGCAGTATTTT.

The chain recombines TRBV12-3 or TRBV12-4 with TRBJ1-1; D gene uncertain. V lost 1 base, J lost 4 bases, and 13 bases lay in between. CDR3 length: 15 amino acids. The CDR3 here is CASSLGGLGSTEAFF. The DNA for the CDR3 is TGTGCCAGCAGTTTAGGCGGCCTGGGGTCCACTGAAGCTTTCTTT.

V usage is TRBV29-1 and J usage is TRBJ1-1; D uncertain. The ends were cut back, 5 bases at V and 4 bases at J, with 8 bases in the middle. This CDR3 has 11 amino acids. Germline lookup yields CDR1 SQVTM and CDR2 ANQGSEA. CDR3 sequence (DNA): TGCAGCGTTACGTGGAGCACTGAAGCTTTCTTT. Translating it yields CSVTWSTEAFF.

In the case of this clonotype: One junction end does not reproduce the germline sequence, and a read error may be involved. As DNA, the CDR3 is TGTGCCAGCAGCTTAGGGACAGGGGGGAACACTGAAGTTTTCTTT. This codes for CASSLGTGGNTEVFF. This rearrangement joins TRBV13 to TRBJ1-1, with 9 nucleotides matching TRBD1. This CDR3 contains 15 residues. Germline V gene lookup returns CDR1 PRHDT and CDR2 FYEKMQ (reference sequence).

The V gene is TRBV29-1, the J gene TRBJ2-7, with D perhaps matching TRBD1 or TRBD2 (5 bases each). Trimming stripped 6 bases from V and 2 bases from J, with 26 bases between. Germline CDR1 reads SQVTM; CDR2 reads ANQGSEA. CDR3 length: 17 amino acids. CDR3 amino acids: CSVKYPGTRKDTYEQYF. CDR3 in DNA: TGCAGCGTCAAATACCCCGGGACCCGCAAAGATACCTACGAGCAGTACTTC.

The chain joins TRBV5-6 to TRBJ2-1; D uncertain. The length of the CDR3 is 13 residues. CDR1 and CDR2 from the germline V gene are SGHDT and YYEEEE. The V and J ends lost 0 bases and 8 bases respectively, with 9 bases between them. CDR3 protein: CASSLVRVDEQFF. CDR3 nucleotide sequence: TGTGCCAGCAGCTTGGTGAGAGTCGATGAGCAGTTCTTC.

The J gene is TRBJ2-7, the V gene TRBV19, with a weak D call TRBD2 (5 bases). CDR1 is LNHDA, CDR2 SQIVND, per germline (reference sequence). Trimming stripped 2 bases from V and 1 base from J, with 9 bases between. This CDR3 is built from 14 residues. The DNA for the CDR3 is TGTGCCAGTAGTATAAGCGGCCCTTCCTACGAGCAGTACTTC. Translation gives CASSISGPSYEQYF.

The rearrangement uses TRBV11-2 and TRBJ2-1; a weak D match, TRBD2 (5 bases). The CDR3 consists of 16 residues. The V gene's germline CDR1 is SGHAT and CDR2 FQNNGV. V lost 1 base, J lost 3 bases, and 13 bases lay in between. The CDR3 sequence is CASSLGVVRGYNEQFF. The CDR3 region has the DNA TGTGCCAGCAGCTTAGGTGTAGTCCGGGGCTACAATGAGCAGTTCTTC.

CDR3 coding DNA: TGTGCCTGGAGTGCTGATGGACAGCCGAACACTGAAGCTTTCTTT. Translated, it gives CAWSADGQPNTEAFF. This chain connects TRBV30 to TRBJ1-1; D might be TRBD1 (6 bases). Germline V CDR1 and CDR2: GTSNPN, SVGIG (reference sequence). CDR3 length: 15 residues. The ends were cut back, 1 base at V and 1 base at J, with 13 bases in the middle.

The chain carries TRBV20-1 and TRBJ2-4; no definite D call. The CDR3 has 15 amino acids. Trimming took off 6 bases at V and 0 bases at J, with 15 bases between the two ends. The germline gives CDR1 DFQATT, CDR2 SNEGSKA (reference sequence). The CDR3 region has the DNA TGCAGTGCCCCCGACTGGATGCTAGCCAAAAACATTCAGTACTTC. Protein sequence: CSAPDWMLAKNIQYF.

The V call is TRBV6-5, the J call TRBJ2-1; 7 bases are shared with TRBD2. This CDR3 has 14 amino acids. V was clipped by 2 bases and J by 4 bases; unmatched bases: 2. Germline CDR1 and CDR2: MNHEY and SVGAGI. The CDR3 region has the DNA TGTGCCAGCAGTTACGGGGGGGTATACAATGAGCAGTTCTTC. This codes for CASSYGGVYNEQFF.

This clonotype was observed a few times. The genes are TRBV4-1 and TRBJ2-5; 10 nucleotides match TRBD1. The V gene end was trimmed by 1 base and the J gene end by 1 base; junction bases not matched to a gene: 3. Germline CDR1 MGHRA, CDR2 YSYEKL. The CDR3 sequence is 16 residues long. The CDR3 bases are TGCGCCAGCAGCCAAGGGACAGGGGGTATCCAAGAGACCCAGTACTTC. This sequence encodes CASSQGTGGIQETQYF.

The chain employs TRBV5-4 and TRBJ1-2; 8 bases are shared with TRBD1. The CDR3 runs to 14 residues. Trimming at V came to 0 bases and at J to 6 bases, leaving 4 bases not matched to a gene. From germline, CDR1 is SGHNT and CDR2 YYREEE (reference sequence). This CDR3 is CASSLGTGTDGYTF. The CDR3 nucleotides are TGTGCCAGCAGCTTGGGGACAGGGACGGATGGCTACACCTTC. Using reference TRBV5-4 and TRBJ1-2 for the parts outside the CDR3, the full variable domain is ETGVTQSPTHLIKTRGQQVTLRCSSQSGHNTVSWYQQALGQGPQFIFQYYREEENGRGNFPPRFSGLQFPNYSSELNVNALELDDSALYLCASSLGTGTDGYTFGSGTRLTVV.

V usage is TRBV2 and J usage is TRBJ2-1; D not resolved. Germline V gene data show CDR1 as SNHLY and CDR2 as FYNNEI. Trimming shortened V by 7 bases and J by 8 bases, and 21 bases separated the two germline ends. The CDR3 is 15 amino acids. The chain's CDR3 is CASNPLVYQPHEQFF. Written as DNA, the CDR3 is TGTGCCAGCAATCCCCTAGTGTATCAACCACATGAGCAGTTCTTC.

The J gene is TRBJ2-1, the V gene TRBV30; D not resolved. Trimming took off 0 bases at V and 6 bases at J, with 9 bases between the two ends. CDR1 GTSNPN and CDR2 SVGIG come from the germline V gene (reference sequence). This CDR3 region has 13 residues. CDR3: CAWSVGQSNEQFF. CDR3 in DNA: TGTGCCTGGAGTGTAGGGCAGAGCAATGAGCAGTTCTTC.

This clonotype was counted a single time. The rearrangement uses TRBV12-3 or TRBV12-4 and TRBJ2-2; 8 bases agree with TRBD2. The V segment lost 6 bases and the J segment 4 bases; nucleotides outside the gene matches: 4. The CDR3 is 14 amino acids. CDR3 sequence: CASSTGTSTGELFF. The DNA for the CDR3 is TGTGCCAGCAGCACCGGGACTAGCACCGGGGAGCTGTTTTTT.

In this sample, this clonotype turned up once. The V call is TRBV7-9, the J call TRBJ2-5; D gene ambiguous. The CDR3 covers 17 residues. Trimming took off 5 bases at V and 1 base at J, with 20 bases between the two ends. In germline, CDR1 is SEHNR, CDR2 FQNEAQ (reference sequence). CDR3 sequence (DNA): TGTGCCAGCAGCCCAATACTATTCACAGAGTTCCAAGAGACCCAGTACTTC. As protein: CASSPILFTEFQETQYF.

The chain has TRBV2 and TRBJ2-1, with a tentative D call TRBD2 (6 bases). CDR1 and CDR2 from the germline V gene are SNHLY and FYNNEI. This CDR3 spans 16 amino acids. V was pared by 4 bases and J by 0 bases, with 13 bases between. CDR3 bases: TGTGCCAGCAGTGGGGCGGGTAGCGGCTCCTACAATGAGCAGTTCTTC. Amino acids: CASSGAGSGSYNEQFF. Together with reference TRBV2 and TRBJ2-1, the CDR3 gives the full variable domain: EPEVTQTPSHQVTQMGQEVILRCVPISNHLYFYWYRQILGQKVEFLVSFYNNEISEKSEIFDDQFSVERPDGSNFTLKIRSTKLEDSAMYFCASSGAGSGSYNEQFFGPGTRLTVL.

The chain employs TRBV11-2 and TRBJ1-1, with D perhaps TRBD1 (5 bases). This CDR3 is built from 12 residues. Germline CDR1 reads SGHAT; CDR2 reads FQNNGV. V lost 2 bases and J lost 7, with 8 bases in between. The DNA for the CDR3 is TGTGCCAGCAGCTTATGGGGGTATGAAGCTTTCTTT. Its protein product is CASSLWGYEAFF. The complete variable domain, with remaining parts taken from reference TRBV11-2 and TRBJ1-1, reads EAGVAQSPRYKIIEKRQSVAFWCNPISGHATLYWYQQILGQGPKLLIQFQNNGVVDDSQLPKDRFSAERLKGVDSTLKIQPAKLEDSAVYLCASSLWGYEAFFGQGTRLTVV.